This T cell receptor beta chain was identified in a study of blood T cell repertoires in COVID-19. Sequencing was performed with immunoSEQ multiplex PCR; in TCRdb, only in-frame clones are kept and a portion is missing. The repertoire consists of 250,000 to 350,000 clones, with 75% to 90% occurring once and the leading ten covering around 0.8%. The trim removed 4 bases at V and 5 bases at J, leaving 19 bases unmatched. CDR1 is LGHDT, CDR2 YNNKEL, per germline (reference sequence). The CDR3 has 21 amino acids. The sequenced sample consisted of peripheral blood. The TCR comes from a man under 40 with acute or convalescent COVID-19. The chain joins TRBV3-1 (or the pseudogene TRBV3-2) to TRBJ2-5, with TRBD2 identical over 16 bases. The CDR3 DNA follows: TGTGCCAGCAGCCGCCGGGGACTAGCGGGAGGGGGAAAAACCGTAGGGGAGACCCAGTACTTC. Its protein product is CASSRRGLAGGGKTVGETQYF.